Listed below are T cell receptor beta chains from one sample, sequenced in a study of T cell responses to AZD1222 COVID-19 vaccine. Libraries were prepared by immunoSEQ multiplex PCR; TCRdb keeps only in-frame clonotypes and omits some of them. This sample carries approximately 110,000 clones, over 75% of them seen once, and the ten largest clones take about 2.3%. Specimen: peripheral blood, collected on day 0 of AZD1222 vaccination. The receptors here all came from an adult in good health. Both conserved end residues are part of each CDR3. A D gene is named only where the DNA matches it firmly. Size is omitted from some rows. Given values are once, few, many or a class for expanded clones.

v_gene,j_gene,d_gene,abundance,CDR3nt,CDR3aa
TRBV7-9,TRBJ1-2,TRBD1,.,TGTGCCAGCAGCTCTGGACAGGGAAACTATGGCTACACCTTC,CASSSGQGNYGYTF
TRBV2,TRBJ1-6,.,.,TGTGCCAGCAGTGAAGCGGACAGACGGATGCAGCCCCTCCACTTT,CASSEADRRMQPLHF
TRBV21-1,TRBJ1-3,.,.,TGTGCCAGCGTTTTGGGAAACACCATATATTTT,CASVLGNTIYF
TRBV28,TRBJ2-7,.,.,TGTGCCAGCAGTTTATCGGTGGGGTACGAGCAGTACTTC,CASSLSVGYEQYF
TRBV6-6,TRBJ1-4,.,.,TGTGCCAGCAGTTACCCCCCCGGGACTAATGAAAAACTGTTTTTT,CASSYPPGTNEKLFF
TRBV19,TRBJ2-1,.,.,TGTGCCAGCACCTCTTACTCTAAGCGACTTAATGAGCAGTTCTTC,CASTSYSKRLNEQFF
TRBV7-9,TRBJ1-2,.,.,TGTGCCAGCAGCCGACCGACAGGTTACGGCTACACCTTC,CASSRPTGYGYTF
TRBV2,TRBJ1-1,TRBD1,.,TGTGCCAGCAGTCCCGGGGGGACAGCGAACACTGAAGCTTTCTTT,CASSPGGTANTEAFF
TRBV19,TRBJ1-3,TRBD1,few,TGTGCCAGTAGTTACACCCGAAGGGGGCTGTCCGGAAACACCATATATTTT,CASSYTRRGLSGNTIYF
TRBV19,TRBJ2-7,TRBD2,.,TGTGCCAGTAGTACCCAGCGGGGATACGAGCAGTACTTC,CASSTQRGYEQYF
TRBV19,TRBJ1-1,TRBD1,.,TGTGCCAGTAGTACTAGGGGACAGGGGGCCACTGAAGCTTTCTTT,CASSTRGQGATEAFF
TRBV11-2,TRBJ2-5,.,.,TGTGCCAGCAGCTTCGGAGAGACCCAGTACTTC,CASSFGETQYF
TRBV7-9,TRBJ2-2,.,.,TGTGCCAGCAGCTTTGTTGGCGGGGAGCTGTTTTTT,CASSFVGGELFF
TRBV20-1,TRBJ2-7,TRBD2,.,TGCAGTGCTAGTGGCCTAGCGGTCTCCTACGAGCAGTACTTC,CSASGLAVSYEQYF
TRBV5-6,TRBJ1-2,TRBD1,.,TGTGCCAGCAGCGCCCAAGGACAGGGAAATAACTATGGCTACACCTTC,CASSAQGQGNNYGYTF